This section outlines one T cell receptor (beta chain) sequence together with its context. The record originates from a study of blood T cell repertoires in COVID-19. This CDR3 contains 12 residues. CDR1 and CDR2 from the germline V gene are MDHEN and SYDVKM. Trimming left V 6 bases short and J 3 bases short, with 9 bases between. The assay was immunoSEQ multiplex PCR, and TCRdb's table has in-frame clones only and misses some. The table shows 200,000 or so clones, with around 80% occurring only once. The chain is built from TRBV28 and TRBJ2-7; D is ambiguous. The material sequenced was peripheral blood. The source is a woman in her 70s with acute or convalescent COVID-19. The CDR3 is CASSTYGYEQYF. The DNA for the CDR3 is TGTGCCAGCAGCACTTACGGCTACGAGCAGTACTTC. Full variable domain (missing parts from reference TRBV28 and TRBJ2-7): DVKVTQSSRYLVKRTGEKVFLECVQDMDHENMFWYRQDPGLGLRLIYFSYDVKMKEKGDIPEGYSVSREKKERFSLILESASTNQTSMYLCASSTYGYEQYFGPGTRLTVT.